Shown below are 12 T cell receptor beta chains from a single sample sequenced in a study of T cells in Graves' hyperthyroidism and ophthalmopathy. Amplification yielded TCR beta CDR3 regions, with RNA transcripts as the source. An initial round of RT-PCR targeting the TCR CDR3 relied on the HTBI primer set. Using its own MiXCR run on the multiplex PCR reads, TCRdb lists one record per CDR3 protein. The sample shows more than 300,000 distinct CDR3 sequences, approximately 15% of them seen only once. Sequencing used blood. These receptor sequences come from a woman in her twenties or thirties with Graves' ophthalmopathy.

This clonotype was recorded many times. In nucleotides, the CDR3 is TGTGCCAGCCGCGGGACTGGAGCGTTCGAGCAGTACTTC. Its protein product is CASRGTGAFEQYF. The gene calls are TRBV6-2 or TRBV6-3 and TRBJ2-7, with a weak D call TRBD2 (6 bases). V gave up 8 bases and J gave up 6 bases, with 17 bases separating them. The CDR3 spans 13 residues. Per the germline V gene, CDR1 is MNHEY and CDR2 is SVGEGT.

This clonotype showed up many times. V gene TRBV3-1 combines with J gene TRBJ2-7, with D possibly being TRBD2 (6 bases). Trimming removed 1 base at V and 3 bases at J, with 13 bases between. Germline loops: CDR1 LGHDT, CDR2 YNNKEL (reference sequence). This CDR3 region has 15 residues. The chain's CDR3 is CASSQGLTSSYEQYF. The CDR3 nucleotides read TGTGCCAGCAGCCAAGGTTTAACTAGCAGCTACGAGCAGTACTTC.

The gene calls are TRBV5-1 and TRBJ2-3; D may be TRBD1 or TRBD2 (5 bases each). The V end was cut by 4 bases, the J end by 0 bases, with 12 bases between. Germline CDR1 reads SGHRS; CDR2 reads YFSETQ. The CDR3 loop spans 15 amino acids. CDR3 in DNA: TGCGCCAGCAGCCAAGGGACCGTTAGCACAGATACGCAGTATTTT. This translates into CASSQGTVSTDTQYF.

The chain is built from TRBV27 and TRBJ1-2; D remains ambiguous. This CDR3 comprises 15 residues. V lost 5 bases and J lost 2, with 15 bases in between. Germline loops: CDR1 MNHEY, CDR2 SMNVEV (reference sequence). CDR3 amino acids: CASSTIPNLNYGYTF. CDR3 DNA: TGTGCCAGCAGTACTATCCCCAACCTAAACTATGGCTACACCTTC.

This clonotype was found a few times. The rearrangement uses TRBV6-2 or TRBV6-3 and TRBJ2-1, with D perhaps matching TRBD1 or TRBD2 (5 bases each). CDR1 is MNHEY and CDR2 is SVGEGT in the germline V gene. There are 15 residues in the CDR3. V lost 2 bases and J lost 2, with 10 bases in between. The CDR3 reads CASSYARGAYNEQFF. CDR3 in DNA: TGTGCCAGCAGTTACGCGAGAGGGGCCTACAATGAGCAGTTCTTC.

The table lists this clonotype with many counts. The V call is TRBV20-1, the J call TRBJ1-1; no reliable D call. This CDR3 is 11 amino acids long. The V and J ends lost 8 bases and 0 bases respectively, with 7 bases between them. CDR1 is DFQATT, CDR2 SNEGSKA, per germline (reference sequence). As DNA, the CDR3 is TGCAGTACACTCTTGAACACTGAAGCTTTCTTT. Protein: CSTLLNTEAFF.

The V call is TRBV29-1, the J call TRBJ2-7; D is unclear. Germline CDR1 and CDR2: SQVTM and ANQGSEA. Trimming pared 4 bases from V and 3 bases from J, leaving 10 bases between. The CDR3 extends over 12 amino acids. In nucleotides, the CDR3 is TGCAGCGTTGTCCACGGTTACTACGAGCAGTACTTC. It specifies CSVVHGYYEQYF.

The rearrangement links TRBV6-1 to TRBJ2-7; the match to TRBD1 covers 7 bases. Unmatched junction bases numbered 11, after V lost 6 bases and J lost 3 bases. Germline CDR1 reads MNHNS; CDR2 reads SASEGT. The CDR3 extends over 15 amino acids. CDR3 bases: TGTGCCAGCAGAGCCCGGACAGGTGACTACTACGAGCAGTACTTC. Residues: CASRARTGDYYEQYF.

This clonotype was seen many times. V usage is TRBV2 and J usage is TRBJ1-4; D unclear. Germline V lookup: CDR1 SNHLY, CDR2 FYNNEI. CDR3 length: 13 amino acids. V gave up 5 bases and J gave up 7 bases, with 11 bases separating them. The CDR3 spells CASSLEVGEKLFF. In DNA, the CDR3 is TGTGCCAGCAGTCTGGAAGTGGGTGAAAAACTGTTTTTT.

The chain links TRBV5-1 to TRBJ2-5; TRBD2 aligns across 8 bases. CDR1 and CDR2 from the germline V gene are SGHRS and YFSETQ. The V and J ends lost 0 bases and 2 bases, in that order; junction bases with no gene match: 6. The CDR3 contains 16 residues. The CDR3 is CASSLASGSTQETQYF. The CDR3 region has the DNA TGCGCCAGCAGCTTGGCAAGCGGGAGCACTCAAGAGACCCAGTACTTC.

The chain's CDR3 is CASSLGITYTDTQYF. CDR3 nucleotides: TGTGCCAGCAGCTTAGGGATCACCTACACAGATACGCAGTATTTT. V gene TRBV7-3 combines with J gene TRBJ2-3, with D unclear. The germline CDR1 and CDR2 sequences are SGHTA and FQGTGA. Between the trimmed V and J ends, which lost 2 bases and 2 bases, there was a span of 11 bases. This CDR3 region has 15 residues.

The sample holds many counts of this clonotype. The chain joins TRBV6-1 to TRBJ2-5, with D tentatively TRBD1 or TRBD2 (5 bases each). This CDR3 is built from 13 residues. CDR1 is MNHNS, CDR2 SASEGT, per germline. V shed 6 bases and J shed 9 bases, with 17 bases lying between them. The CDR3 nucleotides are TGTGCCAGCAGAAGGGGTGGGTCGGACTCCCAGTACTTC. Translation gives CASRRGGSDSQYF.